The sequence of this T cell receptor beta chain was determined in a study of T cell repertoires in cytomegalovirus infection. Study details: From public TCR beta signatures came an indication of both CMV infection and matching HLA type.

The CDR3 has 15 residues. The J segment lost 1 base and the V segment lost 5 bases, leaving 7 bases of the junction unmatched. Germline V gives CDR1 MDHEN, CDR2 SYDVKM. This clonotype was counted only a few times. The antigen is undetermined. Whole-study results and caveats: The cumulative frequency of public TCR beta families identified carriers of CMV plus the relevant HLA.

TCRdb redid the calling of the reads with MiXCR, one entry per CDR3 protein. Among some 100,000 distinct CDR3 sequences listed, roughly 30% were seen once. This sample comprised CD8+ T cells from cultured PBMCs, obtained from culture after CMV antigen stimulation. This TCR was sampled from a human donor in good health (CMV status not recorded). Some clones in this sample may be carry-over from other donors' samples. The chain recombines TRBV28 with TRBJ2-7; TRBD1 matches at 8 bases. The CDR3 DNA reads as TGTGCCAGCAGTCTACCGGGACAGGCTTCCTACGAGCAGTACTTC. Protein product: CASSLPGQASYEQYF.